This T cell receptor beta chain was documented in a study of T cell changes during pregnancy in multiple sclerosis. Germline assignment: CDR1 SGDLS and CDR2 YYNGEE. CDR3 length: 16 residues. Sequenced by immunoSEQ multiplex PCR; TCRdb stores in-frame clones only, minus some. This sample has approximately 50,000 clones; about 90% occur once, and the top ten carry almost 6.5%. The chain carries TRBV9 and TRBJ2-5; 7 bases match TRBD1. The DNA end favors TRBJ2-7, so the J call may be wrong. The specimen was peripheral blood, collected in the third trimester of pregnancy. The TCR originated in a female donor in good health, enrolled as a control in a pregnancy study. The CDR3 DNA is TGTGCCAGCAGCGTAGGCAGGGGGTGGGACTCCTACGAGCAGTACTTC. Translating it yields CASSVGRGWDSYEQYF.